Shown below are 12 T cell receptor beta chains from a single sample sequenced in a study of shared clonotypes between healthy human individuals. TCRdb keeps only in-frame clones here, not all; method: immunoSEQ multiplex PCR. The sample holds some 2,000,000 clones, 90% to 97% seen once. Source material: naive CD4+ T cells sorted from blood. As for subset: CD45RA+ positively selected. The receptor source for this set is a man aged 18 to 35 in good health.

This clone was counted only a few times. The chain has TRBV30 and TRBJ1-5, with D unclear. Between the trimmed V and J ends, which lost 2 bases and 4 bases, there was a span of 6 bases. This CDR3 spans 12 amino acids. Per the germline V gene, CDR1 is GTSNPN and CDR2 is SVGIG (reference sequence). The CDR3 DNA sequence: TGTGCCTGGAGTCAAGGAAATCAGCCCCAGCATTTT. The encoded protein is CAWSQGNQPQHF.

Concerning this clone: The sample holds other DNA sequences that translate to the same CDR3. The V and J genes are TRBV11-2 and TRBJ2-2, with a possible D match to TRBD2 (6 bases). With 0 bases removed from V and 1 base from J, the gap between germline ends came to 6 bases. Germline values: CDR1 SGHAT, CDR2 FQNNGV. The CDR3 length is 15 residues. The CDR3 DNA sequence: TGTGCCAGCAGCTTAGAGGGGGGGAACACCGGGGAGCTGTTTTTT. Translating it yields CASSLEGGNTGELFF.

The gene calls are TRBV7-9 and TRBJ2-5; unclear D gene. The germline CDR1 and CDR2 sequences are SEHNR and FQNEAQ (reference sequence). The V and J ends lost 3 bases and 1 base respectively, with 9 bases between them. The CDR3 is 14 amino acids. CDR3 region: CASSFPTIQETQYF. The CDR3 DNA is TGTGCCAGCAGCTTCCCGACAATCCAAGAGACCCAGTACTTC.

J is TRBJ2-6 and V is TRBV28, with D perhaps matching TRBD2 (6 bases). CDR1 and CDR2 from the germline V gene are MDHEN and SYDVKM. The CDR3 loop spans 15 amino acids. V gave up 7 bases and J gave up 4 bases, with 14 bases separating them. The CDR3 sequence: CASNRGRSGANVLTF. The DNA of the CDR3 is TGTGCCAGCAACAGAGGGAGGTCAGGGGCCAACGTCCTGACTTTC.

This chain joins TRBV20-1 and TRBJ2-3; 8 bases map to TRBD2. The CDR3 is 11 residues long. Germline CDR1 and CDR2: DFQATT and SNEGSKA (reference sequence). V was pared by 6 bases and J by 13 bases, with 9 bases of the junction left unmatched. This CDR3 is CSARPGLVEYF. As DNA, the CDR3 is TGCAGTGCAAGGCCGGGACTAGTGGAGTATTTT.

In the case of this clone: At one of its ends the junction is not consistent with the germline gene, which may arise from a read error. This rearrangement joins TRBV30 to TRBJ2-5; 11 positions match TRBD2. The CDR3 has 15 residues. The germline CDR1 and CDR2 sequences are GTSNPN and SVGIG (reference sequence). The CDR3 is CAWSPTSGVGEIQYF. The CDR3 DNA sequence: TGTGCCTGGAGTCCGACTAGCGGGGTAGGCGAGATCCAGTACTTC.

The J gene is TRBJ2-5, the V gene TRBV5-6; no clear D gene. The germline CDR1 and CDR2 sequences are SGHDT and YYEEEE. This CDR3 region has 12 residues. V gave up 4 bases and J gave up 4 bases, with 8 bases separating them. CDR3 DNA: TGTGCCAGCAGCCAAGCCTTAGAGACCCAGTACTTC. It translates to CASSQALETQYF.

CDR3 sequence (DNA): TGTGCCAGCAGTCCACTGGACAACGACTCCTACGAGCAGTACTTC. Translating it yields CASSPLDNDSYEQYF. The V gene is TRBV28, the J gene TRBJ2-7; D possibly corresponds to TRBD1 (5 bases). Looked up from germline, CDR1 is MDHEN and CDR2 is SYDVKM. V was pared by 5 bases and J by 0 bases, with 14 bases between. This CDR3 is built from 15 residues.

CDR3 region: CASSSGGGSSGNTIYF. The CDR3 DNA sequence: TGTGCCAGCAGTTCCGGGGGGGGCAGCTCTGGAAACACCATATATTTT. The gene calls are TRBV6-5 and TRBJ1-3; a weak D match, TRBD1 (6 bases). This CDR3 has 16 residues. Germline CDR1 MNHEY, CDR2 SVGAGI. V gave up 4 bases and J gave up 0 bases, with 13 bases separating them.

The chain recombines TRBV10-3 with TRBJ1-1; D possibly corresponds to TRBD1 (6 bases). V was shortened by 10 bases and J by 3 bases, with 15 bases between the two germline ends. The germline CDR1 and CDR2 sequences are ENHRY and SYGVKD. The CDR3 covers 13 residues. The CDR3 nucleotides are TGTGCCAGTTCGAGGGGGGTGGACACTGAAGCTTTCTTT. Translated: CASSRGVDTEAFF.

CDR3 sequence: CASSNWDRDYEQYF. The CDR3 DNA follows: TGTGCCAGTTCAAATTGGGATCGAGACTACGAGCAGTACTTC. The chain recombines TRBV7-8 with TRBJ2-7, with D uncertain. The CDR3 spans 14 residues. V gave up 9 bases and J gave up 3 bases, with 18 bases separating them. CDR1 is SGHVS and CDR2 is FQNEAQ in the germline V gene.

The chain joins TRBV6-5 to TRBJ1-2; D may be TRBD1 (5 bases). The CDR3 contains 15 residues. Per the germline V gene, CDR1 is MNHEY and CDR2 is SVGAGI. Between the trimmed V and J ends, which lost 7 bases and 6 bases, there was a span of 21 bases. CDR3 sequence reads: CASTRGGVKGDGYTF. CDR3 nucleotide sequence: TGTGCCAGCACCCGGGGGGGGGTAAAGGGAGATGGCTACACCTTC.